Sequencing of this TCR beta chain was carried out in a study of Graves' ophthalmopathy and Graves' hyperthyroidism. The sequenced template was RNA, covering the TCR beta CDR3 region. HTBI-primed first-round RT-PCR preceded second-round multiplex PCR. TCRdb re-called the multiplex PCR reads through MiXCR, storing one row per CDR3 protein. Of roughly 350,000 distinct CDR3 sequences in the sample, about a sixth are singletons; the top ten hold roughly 2.3%. This clonotype appeared many times. Trimming took off 0 bases at V and 10 bases at J, with 18 bases between the two ends. The germline V gene has CDR1 MNHEY and CDR2 SVGAGI. The CDR3 loop spans 15 amino acids.

Sequencing was carried out using peripheral blood. The TCR sequence derives from an adult woman with stable Graves' hyperthyroidism. The chain employs TRBV6-5 and TRBJ1-1; D is unresolved. DNA of the CDR3: TGTGCCAGCAGTTACTCCCCCAACCCAGACCACGGAGCTTTCTTT. This sequence encodes CASSYSPNPDHGAFF.